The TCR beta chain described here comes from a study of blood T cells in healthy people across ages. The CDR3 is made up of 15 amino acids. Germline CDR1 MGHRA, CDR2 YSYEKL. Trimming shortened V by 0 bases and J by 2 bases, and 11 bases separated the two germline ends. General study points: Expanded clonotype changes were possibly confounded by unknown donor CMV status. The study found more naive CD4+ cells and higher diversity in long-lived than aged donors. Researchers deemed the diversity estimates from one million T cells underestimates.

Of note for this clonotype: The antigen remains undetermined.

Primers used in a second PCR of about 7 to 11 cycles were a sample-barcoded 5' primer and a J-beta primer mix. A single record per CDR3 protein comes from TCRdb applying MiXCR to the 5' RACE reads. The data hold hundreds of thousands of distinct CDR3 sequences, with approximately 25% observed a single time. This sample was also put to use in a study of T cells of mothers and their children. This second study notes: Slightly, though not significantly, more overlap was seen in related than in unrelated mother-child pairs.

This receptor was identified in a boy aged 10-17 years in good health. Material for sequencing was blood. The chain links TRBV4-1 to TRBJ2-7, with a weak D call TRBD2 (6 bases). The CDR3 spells CASSQEGLPAYEQYF. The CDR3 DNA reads TGCGCCAGCAGCCAAGAGGGACTGCCAGCCTACGAGCAGTACTTC.